These T cell receptor beta chains were read from a single sample in a study of cytomegalovirus exposure and HLA in healthy donors. The data were produced by immunoSEQ multiplex PCR, yet TCRdb's version contains in-frame clones alone and is incomplete. The sample carries some 150,000 clones, roughly four fifths recorded once. The sequencing sample was made of PBMCs. Every receptor here comes from a man aged 50 to 60 in good health and CMV-seropositive. Each CDR3 is given with its conserved first and last residue. The order of the fields is CDR3 length, D gene, V gene, J gene, clone size, CDR3 protein, CDR3 DNA. A D gene is named only where the DNA matches it firmly. Some rows have no size entry. The others give once, few or many, or a class for an expanded clone.

len: 14
d_gene: NA
v_gene: TRBV9
j_gene: TRBJ2-3
abundance: few
CDR3aa: CASSVDSRTDTQYF
CDR3nt: TGTGCCAGCAGCGTAGACTCGCGCACAGATACGCAGTATTTT

len: 16
d_gene: TRBD1
v_gene: TRBV9
j_gene: TRBJ1-4
abundance: NA
CDR3aa: CASSVGRDRTNEKLFF
CDR3nt: TGTGCCAGCAGCGTGGGCCGGGACAGAACTAATGAAAAACTGTTTTTT

len: 15
d_gene: NA
v_gene: TRBV5-4
j_gene: TRBJ1-6
abundance: once
CDR3aa: CASSLEPGVGSPLHF
CDR3nt: TGTGCCAGCAGCTTGGAACCAGGGGTGGGATCACCCCTCCACTTT

len: 15
d_gene: TRBD1
v_gene: TRBV5-1
j_gene: TRBJ2-5
abundance: NA
CDR3aa: CASSYTGGTKETQYF
CDR3nt: TGCGCCAGCAGCTACACAGGGGGGACAAAAGAGACCCAGTACTTC

len: 14
d_gene: NA
v_gene: TRBV4-3
j_gene: TRBJ1-1
abundance: NA
CDR3aa: CASSQVVAGTEAFF
CDR3nt: TGCGCCAGCAGCCAAGTCGTGGCGGGCACTGAAGCTTTCTTT

len: 17
d_gene: NA
v_gene: TRBV7-9
j_gene: TRBJ1-2
abundance: NA
CDR3aa: CASSLGGGANLNYGYTF
CDR3nt: TGTGCCAGCAGCTTGGGGGGGGGCGCGAATCTGAACTATGGCTACACCTTC

len: 12
d_gene: TRBD2
v_gene: TRBV19
j_gene: TRBJ2-3
abundance: NA
CDR3aa: CASRGLADTQYF
CDR3nt: TGTGCCAGTAGAGGACTAGCGGATACGCAGTATTTT

len: 13
d_gene: NA
v_gene: TRBV25-1
j_gene: TRBJ2-7
abundance: NA
CDR3aa: CASQDGNSYEQYF
CDR3nt: TGTGCCAGCCAGGACGGGAACTCCTACGAGCAGTACTTC

len: 15
d_gene: NA
v_gene: TRBV19
j_gene: TRBJ2-3
abundance: NA
CDR3aa: CASSMRAGDTDTQYF
CDR3nt: TGTGCCAGTAGTATGAGGGCAGGGGATACAGATACGCAGTATTTT

len: 15
d_gene: TRBD2
v_gene: TRBV10-3
j_gene: TRBJ2-2
abundance: NA
CDR3aa: CAISGGGRATGELFF
CDR3nt: TGTGCCATCAGTGGGGGCGGGAGGGCCACCGGGGAGCTGTTTTTT

len: 14
d_gene: NA
v_gene: TRBV19
j_gene: TRBJ1-1
abundance: NA
CDR3aa: CASSSGTDNTEAFF
CDR3nt: TGTGCCAGTAGTAGCGGGACGGATAACACTGAAGCTTTCTTT